This T cell receptor (beta chain) derives from a study of early T cells in non-severe SARS-CoV-2 infection (TCRdb year 2021). About the full investigation: TCR sequencing used bulk RNA from unsorted whole blood, so alpha and beta chains could not be paired.

Set within a cohort of healthcare workers in London, UK, this nested case-control study involved weekly PCR testing of nasopharyngeal swabs along with blood sampling. Between 23 and 31 March 2020, the week of the UK lockdown, healthcare workers were enrolled and then followed up weekly for as long as 16 weeks. For this chain, trimming is 3 bases at the V end and 4 bases at the J end, and the number of junction bases without a gene match is 5. Reading the germline V gene (reference sequence) gives CDR1 LGHDT and CDR2 YNNKEL. Including cysteine and phenylalanine, the CDR3 has 16 amino acids. The kept DNA is CDR3 alone, 48 bases in frame from the first base. The full study reports these points: VDJdb matching was skewed toward anti-spike CD8 responses and likely underestimated virus-specific expansions by missing private and CD4 specificities.

Libraries were constructed by 5' RACE. Sequencing was carried out with a NextSeq 500. To correct for sequencing error and PCR bias, the TCR library protocol tagged individual cDNA molecules with unique molecular identifiers. Both TCR alpha and beta chains were sequenced, and tight co-correlation was observed between alpha and beta sequence abundances in each sample. On the authors' methods: V gene, J gene and CDR3 annotation of TCR sequences was performed with Decombinator V4. TCRs were defined as expanded if a significant change between any two time points was detected under a Poisson model with p below 0.0001. Abundances of TCRs were expressed as counts per million after normalisation to the total number of TCRs sequenced in each sample. TRAV1-2 paired with TRAJ12, TRAJ20 or TRAJ33 defined MAIT TCRs, while TRAV10 paired with TRAJ18 defined iNKT TCRs. VDJdb, accessed on 1 November 2021, was searched for TCRs annotated for CMV, EBV and SARS-CoV-2, and TCRs annotated for more than one antigen were excluded. TCRdb took the public reads, trimmed them with fastp at Q25, ran MiXCR for clone calling and kept in-frame beta chains. CDR3 protein duplicates are merged, each entry listing the most common genes and DNA. The V and J calls and clone size come from TCRdb's table, not from the authors' own analysis. The sample table shows some 23,000 distinct CDR3 sequences, and 4.8% are seen once. The ten largest clonotypes hold roughly 6.7% of the sample.

A few counts support this clonotype. What this receptor recognizes is not known. Per-nucleotide qualities are absent, and no much larger clonotype sits a single base away. Input material: whole blood. The receptor chain draws on TRBV3-1 and TRBJ2-1; 11 bases in between match TRBD2. The clonotype comes from an adult who was a healthcare worker with PCR-confirmed SARS-CoV-2 infection or an uninfected control (not recorded which). The DNA reads TGTGCCAGCAGCCAGGGGACTAGCGGAACTTACAATGAGCAGTTCTTC. Its amino acids are CASSQGTSGTYNEQFF.